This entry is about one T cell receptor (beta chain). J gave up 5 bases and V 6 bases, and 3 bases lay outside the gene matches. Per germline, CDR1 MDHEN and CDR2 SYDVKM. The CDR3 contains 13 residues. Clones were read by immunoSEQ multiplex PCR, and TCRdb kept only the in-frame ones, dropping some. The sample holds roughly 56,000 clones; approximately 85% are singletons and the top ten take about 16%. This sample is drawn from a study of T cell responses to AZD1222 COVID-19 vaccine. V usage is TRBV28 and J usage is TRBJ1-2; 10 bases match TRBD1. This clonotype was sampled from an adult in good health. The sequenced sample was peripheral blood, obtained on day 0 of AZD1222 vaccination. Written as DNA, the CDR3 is TGTGCCAGCAGGACAGGGGGCTGGTATGGCTACACCTTC. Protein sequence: CASRTGGWYGYTF.